This T cell receptor beta chain was captured in a study of tumor-infiltrating lymphocytes in primary liver carcinoma. This CDR3 is 17 amino acids long. Germline values: CDR1 MNHEY, CDR2 SVGAGI. Taking about 18-30 mg of unsorted bulk tissue, the authors co-extracted RNA and DNA. This clonotype was detected ten times or more. One end of the junction does not line up with germline, which may come from a read error. Researchers generated TCR beta cDNA from about 450 ng of total RNA, relying on a constant-region primer. Each TCR beta library was derived from three nested multiplex PCR rounds that employed slightly modified ARM-PCR. Running 10 cycles apiece, the first two PCR rounds relied on TRBV1-TRBV30 forward primers together with a C-beta reverse primer. TCRdb processed the multiplex PCR reads anew with MiXCR; each CDR3 protein has one entry. The repertoire holds approximately 54,000 distinct CDR3 sequences, with over 65% as singletons.

The V gene is TRBV6-5, the J gene TRBJ1-4; 7 bases are a match to TRBD1. The receptor was derived from a man aged 35-49 years with primary liver carcinoma and hepatitis B virus infection. Sample: liver tumor tissue from sampling region 2. The subset: tumor region T2, inferior pole. CDR3 coding DNA: TGTGCCAGCAGTAAACGACAGGGTGTCGGTTTCAATGGAAAACTGTTTTTT. It encodes CASSKRQGVGFNGKLFF.